This T cell receptor beta chain was obtained from a study of T cells in Graves' hyperthyroidism and ophthalmopathy. Study-level background: Sampling of peripheral blood happened at initial diagnosis, prior to any treatment.

There are a few counts of this clonotype. Between the trimmed V and J ends, which lost 6 bases and 0 bases, there was a span of 15 bases. The CDR3 is 16 amino acids. CDR1 and CDR2 (germline): MNHNS, SASEGT. The CDR3 regions of TCR beta were amplified from RNA transcripts. The TCR CDR3 was amplified in a first-round RT-PCR using the HTBI primer set. TCRdb fed the multiplex PCR reads into MiXCR, producing one record per CDR3 protein. The repertoire holds approximately 740,000 distinct CDR3 sequences, with 12% to 15% as singletons. This clonotype was obtained from a woman in her late teens or twenties with Graves' hyperthyroidism. This sequence joins TRBV6-1 and TRBJ2-1; D gene uncertain. Source material: blood. CDR3 sequence: CASRTHALSSYNEQFF. In DNA, the CDR3 is TGTGCCAGCAGAACCCACGCGCTGAGCTCCTACAATGAGCAGTTCTTC.